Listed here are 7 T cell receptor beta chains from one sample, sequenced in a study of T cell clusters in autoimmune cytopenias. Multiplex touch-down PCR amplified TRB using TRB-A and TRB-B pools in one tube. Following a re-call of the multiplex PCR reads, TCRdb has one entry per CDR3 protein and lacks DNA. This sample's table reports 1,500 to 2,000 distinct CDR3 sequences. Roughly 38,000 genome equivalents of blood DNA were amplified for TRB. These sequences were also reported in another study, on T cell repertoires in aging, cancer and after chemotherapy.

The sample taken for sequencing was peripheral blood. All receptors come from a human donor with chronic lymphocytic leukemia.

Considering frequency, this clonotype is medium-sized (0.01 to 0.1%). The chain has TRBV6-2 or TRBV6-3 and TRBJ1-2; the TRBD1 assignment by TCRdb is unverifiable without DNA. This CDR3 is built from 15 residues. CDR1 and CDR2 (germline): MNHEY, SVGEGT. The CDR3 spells CASSAGTGDLYGYTF.

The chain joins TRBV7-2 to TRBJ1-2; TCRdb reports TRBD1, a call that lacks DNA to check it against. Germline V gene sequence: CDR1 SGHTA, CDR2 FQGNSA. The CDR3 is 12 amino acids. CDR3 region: CASSLGRPPDTF.

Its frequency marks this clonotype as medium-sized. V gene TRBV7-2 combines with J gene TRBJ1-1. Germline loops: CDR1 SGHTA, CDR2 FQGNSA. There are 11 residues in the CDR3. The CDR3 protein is CASRLNTEAFF.

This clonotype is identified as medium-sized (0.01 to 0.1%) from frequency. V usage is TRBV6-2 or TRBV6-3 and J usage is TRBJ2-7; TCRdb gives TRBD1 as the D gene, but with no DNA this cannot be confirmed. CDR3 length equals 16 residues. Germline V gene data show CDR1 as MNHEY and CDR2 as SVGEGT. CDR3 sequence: CASSPGLGQTTYEQYF.

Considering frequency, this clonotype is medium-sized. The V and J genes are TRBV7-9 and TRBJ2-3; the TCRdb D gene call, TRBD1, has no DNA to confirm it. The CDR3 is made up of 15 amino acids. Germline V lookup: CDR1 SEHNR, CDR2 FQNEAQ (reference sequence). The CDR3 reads CASTPSGGIWDTQYF. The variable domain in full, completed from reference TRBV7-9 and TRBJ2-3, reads DTGVSQNPRHKITKRGQNVTFRCDPISEHNRLYWYRQTLGQGPEFLTYFQNEAQLEKSRLLSDRFSAERPKGSFSTLEIQRTEQGDSAMYLCASTPSGGIWDTQYFGPGTRLTVL.

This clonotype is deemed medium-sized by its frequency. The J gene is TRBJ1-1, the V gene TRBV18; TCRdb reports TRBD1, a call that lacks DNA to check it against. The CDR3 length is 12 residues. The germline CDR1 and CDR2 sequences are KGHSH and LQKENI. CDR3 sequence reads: CASSGQSTEAFF.

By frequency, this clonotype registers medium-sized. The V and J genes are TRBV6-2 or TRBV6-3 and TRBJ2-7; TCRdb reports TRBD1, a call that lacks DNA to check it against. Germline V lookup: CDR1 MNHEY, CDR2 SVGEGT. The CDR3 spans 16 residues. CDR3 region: CASSYKSGQGAYEQYF.